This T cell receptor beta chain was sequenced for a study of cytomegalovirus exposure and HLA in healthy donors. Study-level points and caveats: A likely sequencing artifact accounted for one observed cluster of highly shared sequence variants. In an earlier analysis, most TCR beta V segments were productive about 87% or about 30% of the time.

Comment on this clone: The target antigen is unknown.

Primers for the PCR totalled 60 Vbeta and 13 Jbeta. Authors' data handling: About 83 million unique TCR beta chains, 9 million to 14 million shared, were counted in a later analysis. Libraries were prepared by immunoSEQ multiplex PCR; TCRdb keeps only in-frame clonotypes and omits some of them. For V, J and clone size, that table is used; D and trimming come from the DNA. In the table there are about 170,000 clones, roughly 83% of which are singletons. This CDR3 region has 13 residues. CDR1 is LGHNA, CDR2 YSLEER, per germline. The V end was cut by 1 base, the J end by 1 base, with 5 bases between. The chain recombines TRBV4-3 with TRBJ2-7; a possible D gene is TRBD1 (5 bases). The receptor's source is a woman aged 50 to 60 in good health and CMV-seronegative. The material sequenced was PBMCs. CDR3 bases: TGCGCCAGCAGCCAAGCAGGGTCCTACGAGCAGTACTTC. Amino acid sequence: CASSQAGSYEQYF.